The clone carrying this TCR beta chain turned up a few times. Its antigen remains unidentified. TCRdb processed the 5' RACE reads anew with MiXCR; each CDR3 protein has one entry. The sample lists 300,000 to 350,000 distinct CDR3 sequences, roughly 10% occurring once. The data stem from a study of T cells after yellow fever vaccination. Study summary: Fractions low in cell number were prepared with SMART-Seq v4 Ultra Low Input.

CDR1 and CDR2 from the germline V gene are MGHRA and YSYEKL. V trimming: 0 bases; J trimming: 8 bases; junction bases outside the gene matches: 8. The length of the CDR3 is 16 residues. General study points: The secondary response was weaker, and its peak arrived faster, on day 5 versus 15. Clones from primary vaccination mostly reappeared after the booster (about 97% CD4, over 85% CD8).

This specimen was CD4+ T cells sorted from PBMCs, taken 45 days after the yellow fever booster vaccination. This sequence joins TRBV4-1 and TRBJ2-1; 9 nucleotides agree with TRBD1. The sequence derives from a man younger than 35 who received the YFV17D yellow fever vaccine. The CDR3, as DNA: TGCGCCAGCAGCCAAGATACAGGGGGCTTGTACGATGAGCAGTTCTTC. Its protein is CASSQDTGGLYDEQFF.